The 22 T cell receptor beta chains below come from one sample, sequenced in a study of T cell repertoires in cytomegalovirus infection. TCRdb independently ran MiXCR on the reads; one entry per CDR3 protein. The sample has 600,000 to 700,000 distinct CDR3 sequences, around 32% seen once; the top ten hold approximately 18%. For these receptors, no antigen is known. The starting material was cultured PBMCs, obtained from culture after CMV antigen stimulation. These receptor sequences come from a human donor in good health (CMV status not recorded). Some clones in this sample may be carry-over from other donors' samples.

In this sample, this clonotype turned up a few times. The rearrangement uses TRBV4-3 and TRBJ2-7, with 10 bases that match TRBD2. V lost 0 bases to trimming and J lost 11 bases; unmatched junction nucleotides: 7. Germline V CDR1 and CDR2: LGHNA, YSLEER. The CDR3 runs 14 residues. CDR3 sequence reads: CASSQDQTSGTKYF. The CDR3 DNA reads TGCGCCAGCAGCCAAGATCAAACTAGCGGGACAAAGTACTTC.

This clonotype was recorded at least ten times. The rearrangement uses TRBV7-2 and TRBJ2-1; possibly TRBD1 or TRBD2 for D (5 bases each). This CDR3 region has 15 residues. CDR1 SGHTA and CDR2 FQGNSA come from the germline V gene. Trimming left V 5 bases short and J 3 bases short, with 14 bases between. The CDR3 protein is CASSKWVGGYNEQFF. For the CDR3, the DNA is TGTGCCAGCAGCAAGTGGGTTGGGGGCTACAATGAGCAGTTCTTC.

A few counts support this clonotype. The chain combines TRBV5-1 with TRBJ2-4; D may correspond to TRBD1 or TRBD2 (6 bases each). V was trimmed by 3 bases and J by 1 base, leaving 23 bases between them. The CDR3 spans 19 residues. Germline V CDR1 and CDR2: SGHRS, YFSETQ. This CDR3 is CASSWGEQGNVKAKNIQYF. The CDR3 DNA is TGCGCCAGCAGCTGGGGGGAGCAGGGGAATGTGAAGGCCAAAAACATTCAGTACTTC. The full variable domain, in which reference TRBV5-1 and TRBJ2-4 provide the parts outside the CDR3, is KAGVTQTPRYLIKTRGQQVTLSCSPISGHRSVSWYQQTPGQGLQFLFEYFSETQRNKGNFPGRFSGRQFSNSRSEMNVSTLELGDSALYLCASSWGEQGNVKAKNIQYFGAGTRLSVL.

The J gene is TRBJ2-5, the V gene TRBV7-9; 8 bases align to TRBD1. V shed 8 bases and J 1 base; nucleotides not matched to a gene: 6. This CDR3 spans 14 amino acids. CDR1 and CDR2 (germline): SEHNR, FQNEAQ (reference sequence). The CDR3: CASHRGYVQETQYF. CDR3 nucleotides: TGTGCCAGCCACAGGGGGTACGTCCAAGAGACCCAGTACTTC.

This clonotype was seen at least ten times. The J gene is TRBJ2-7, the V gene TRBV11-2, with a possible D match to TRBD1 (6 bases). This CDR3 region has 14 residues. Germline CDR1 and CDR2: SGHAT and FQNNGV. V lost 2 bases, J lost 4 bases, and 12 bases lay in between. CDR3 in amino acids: CASSLMGARYEQYF. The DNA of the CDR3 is TGTGCCAGCAGCTTAATGGGGGCGCGGTACGAGCAGTACTTC.

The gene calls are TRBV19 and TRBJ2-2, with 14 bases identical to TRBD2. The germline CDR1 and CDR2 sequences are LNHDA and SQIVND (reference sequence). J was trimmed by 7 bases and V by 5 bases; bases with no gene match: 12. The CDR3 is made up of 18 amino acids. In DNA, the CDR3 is TGTGCCAGTAGTGCCTCTTGGGGGACTAGCGGGAGCGGCGGGGAGCTGTTTTTT. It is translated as CASSASWGTSGSGGELFF.

Written as DNA, the CDR3 is TGCAGTGCTAGAGTAACAGGTTATAGCAATCAGCCCCAGCATTTT. Its translation: CSARVTGYSNQPQHF. This chain connects TRBV20-1 to TRBJ1-5, with D perhaps TRBD1 (5 bases). CDR1 and CDR2 (germline): DFQATT, SNEGSKA (reference sequence). Trimming took off 1 base at V and 0 bases at J, with 10 bases between the two ends. CDR3 length: 15 residues.

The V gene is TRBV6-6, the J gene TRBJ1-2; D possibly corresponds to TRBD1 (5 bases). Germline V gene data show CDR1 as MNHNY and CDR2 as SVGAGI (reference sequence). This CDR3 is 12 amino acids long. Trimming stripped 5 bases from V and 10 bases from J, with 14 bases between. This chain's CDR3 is CASSLPGQSYTF. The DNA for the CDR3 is TGTGCCAGCAGTCTACCAGGACAATCCTACACCTTC.

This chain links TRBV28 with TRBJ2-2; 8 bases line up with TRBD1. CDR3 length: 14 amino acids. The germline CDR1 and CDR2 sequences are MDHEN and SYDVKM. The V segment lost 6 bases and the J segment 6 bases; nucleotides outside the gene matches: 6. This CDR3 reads CASSAGGAPGELFF. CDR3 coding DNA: TGTGCCAGCAGCGCAGGGGGCGCCCCCGGGGAGCTGTTTTTT.

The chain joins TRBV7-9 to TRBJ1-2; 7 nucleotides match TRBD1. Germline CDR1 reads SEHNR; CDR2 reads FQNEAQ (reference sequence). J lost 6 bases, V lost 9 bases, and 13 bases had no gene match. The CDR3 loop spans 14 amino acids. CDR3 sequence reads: CASGSPGTVNGYTF. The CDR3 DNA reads TGTGCCAGTGGGAGTCCCGGGACAGTTAATGGCTACACCTTC.

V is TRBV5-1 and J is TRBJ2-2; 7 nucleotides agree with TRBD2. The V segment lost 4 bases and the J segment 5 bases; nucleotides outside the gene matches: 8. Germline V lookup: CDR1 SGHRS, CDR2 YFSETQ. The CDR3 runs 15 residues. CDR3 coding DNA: TGCGCCAGCAGCGCCCGGCAGGGAGGGACCGGGGAGCTGTTTTTT. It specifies CASSARQGGTGELFF.

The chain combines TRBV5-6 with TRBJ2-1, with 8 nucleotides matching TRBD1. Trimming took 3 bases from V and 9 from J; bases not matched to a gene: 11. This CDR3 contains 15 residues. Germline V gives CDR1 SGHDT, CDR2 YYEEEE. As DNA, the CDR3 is TGTGCCAGCAGCTCCGGAGACAGGGGAGTGGGTGAGCAGTTCTTC. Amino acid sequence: CASSSGDRGVGEQFF.

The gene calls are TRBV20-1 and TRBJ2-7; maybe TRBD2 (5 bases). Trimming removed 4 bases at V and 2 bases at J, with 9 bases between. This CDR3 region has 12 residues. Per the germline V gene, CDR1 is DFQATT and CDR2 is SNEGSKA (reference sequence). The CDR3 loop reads CSATAEPYEQYF. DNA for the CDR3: TGCAGTGCTACAGCGGAGCCCTACGAGCAGTACTTC.

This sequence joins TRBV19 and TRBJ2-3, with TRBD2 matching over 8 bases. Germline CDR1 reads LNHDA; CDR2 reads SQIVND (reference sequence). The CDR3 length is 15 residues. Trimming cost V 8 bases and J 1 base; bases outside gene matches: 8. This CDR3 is CASSSRAGGTDTQYF. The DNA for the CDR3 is TGTGCCAGTTCCTCCCGAGCGGGGGGCACAGATACGCAGTATTTT.

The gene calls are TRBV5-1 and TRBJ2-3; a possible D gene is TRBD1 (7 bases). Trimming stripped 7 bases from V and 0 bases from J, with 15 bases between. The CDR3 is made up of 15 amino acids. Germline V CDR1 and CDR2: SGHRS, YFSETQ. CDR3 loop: CASWRDSPSTDTQYF. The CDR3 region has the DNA TGCGCCAGCTGGCGGGACAGCCCTAGCACAGATACGCAGTATTTT.

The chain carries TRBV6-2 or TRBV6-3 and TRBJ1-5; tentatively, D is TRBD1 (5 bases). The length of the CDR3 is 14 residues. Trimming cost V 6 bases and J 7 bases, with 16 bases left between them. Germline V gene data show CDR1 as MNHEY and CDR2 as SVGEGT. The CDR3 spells CASSGRGLGQPQHF. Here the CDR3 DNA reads TGTGCCAGCAGCGGGAGGGGCTTAGGCCAGCCCCAGCATTTT.

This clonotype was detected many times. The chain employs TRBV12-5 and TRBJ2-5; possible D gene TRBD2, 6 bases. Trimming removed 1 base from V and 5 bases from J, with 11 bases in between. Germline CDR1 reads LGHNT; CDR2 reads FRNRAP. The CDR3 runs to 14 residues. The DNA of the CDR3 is TGTGCTAGTGGTTTGGGTTCAGGGAGGGAGACCCAGTACTTC. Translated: CASGLGSGRETQYF. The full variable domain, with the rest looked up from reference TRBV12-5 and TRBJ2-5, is DARVTQTPRHKVTEMGQEVTMRCQPILGHNTVFWYRQTMMQGLELLAYFRNRAPLDDSGMPKDRFSAEMPDATLATLKIQPSEPRDSAVYFCASGLGSGRETQYFGPGTRLLVL.

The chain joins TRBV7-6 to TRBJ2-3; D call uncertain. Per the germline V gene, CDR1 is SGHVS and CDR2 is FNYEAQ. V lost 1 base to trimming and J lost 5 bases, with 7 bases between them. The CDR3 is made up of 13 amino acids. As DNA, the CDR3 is TGTGCCAGCAGCTTAGTCGGAAGAGATACGCAGTATTTT. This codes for CASSLVGRDTQYF.

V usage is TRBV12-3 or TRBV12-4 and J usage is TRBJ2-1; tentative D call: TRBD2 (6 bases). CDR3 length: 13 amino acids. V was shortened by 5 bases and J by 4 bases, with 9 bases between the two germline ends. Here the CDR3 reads CASSGGIYNEQFF. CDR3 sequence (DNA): TGTGCCAGCAGTGGGGGGATATACAATGAGCAGTTCTTC.

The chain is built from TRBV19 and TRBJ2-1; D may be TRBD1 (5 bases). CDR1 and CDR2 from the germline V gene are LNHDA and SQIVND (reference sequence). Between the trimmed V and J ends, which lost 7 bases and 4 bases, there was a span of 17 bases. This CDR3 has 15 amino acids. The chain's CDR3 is CASTMGPSHYNEQFF. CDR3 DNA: TGTGCCAGTACCATGGGGCCATCTCATTACAATGAGCAGTTCTTC.

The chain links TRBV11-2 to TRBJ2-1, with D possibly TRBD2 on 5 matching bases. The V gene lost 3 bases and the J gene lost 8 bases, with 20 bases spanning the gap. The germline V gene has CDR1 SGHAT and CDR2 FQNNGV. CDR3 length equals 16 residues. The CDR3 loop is CASSFSWTPGFHEQFF. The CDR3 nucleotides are TGTGCCAGCAGCTTTTCCTGGACCCCGGGGTTCCATGAGCAGTTCTTC. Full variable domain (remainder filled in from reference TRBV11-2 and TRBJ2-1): EAGVAQSPRYKIIEKRQSVAFWCNPISGHATLYWYQQILGQGPKLLIQFQNNGVVDDSQLPKDRFSAERLKGVDSTLKIQPAKLEDSAVYLCASSFSWTPGFHEQFFGPGTRLTVL.

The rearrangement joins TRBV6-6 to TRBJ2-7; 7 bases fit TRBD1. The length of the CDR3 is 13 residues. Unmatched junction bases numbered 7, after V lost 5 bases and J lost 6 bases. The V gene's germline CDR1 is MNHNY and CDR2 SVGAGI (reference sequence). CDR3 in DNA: TGTGCCAGCAGTCACAGGGGTTTTGGCGAGCAGTACTTC. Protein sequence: CASSHRGFGEQYF.